Reported below is one TCR beta chain. This entry comes from a study of blood T cell repertoires in COVID-19. As for the study in general: The United States, Italy and Spain provided the acute and convalescent COVID-19 samples. T cells, B-cell-depleted T cells, or PBMCs provided the cDNA or gDNA that served as material.

Authors' processing steps: Amplification with reference gene primers provided the estimates of nucleated cell counts. Using immunoSEQ multiplex PCR, the repertoire was profiled, and TCRdb retains in-frame clones only, with some absent. The V and J calls and clone size come from that table; D and trimming were worked out from the DNA. This sample has roughly 200,000 clones; more than 85% occur once, and the top ten carry around 2.7%. The germline CDR1 and CDR2 sequences are MNHEY and SVGAGI. V lost 5 bases, J lost 8 bases, and 6 bases stayed unmatched. The CDR3 consists of 13 residues. This clonotype was obtained from a man between 60 and 75 years old with acute or convalescent COVID-19. The rearrangement uses TRBV6-5 and TRBJ1-2, with TRBD1 identical over 9 bases. Sequencing was carried out using peripheral blood. The chain's CDR3 is CASSKGQGYGYTF. In DNA, the CDR3 is TGTGCCAGCAGTAAGGGACAGGGTTACGGCTACACCTTC.